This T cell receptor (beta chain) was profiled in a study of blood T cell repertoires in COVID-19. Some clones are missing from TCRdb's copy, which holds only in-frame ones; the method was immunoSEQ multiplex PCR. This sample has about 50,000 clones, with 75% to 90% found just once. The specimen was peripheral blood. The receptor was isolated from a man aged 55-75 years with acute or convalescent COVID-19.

This CDR3 is CASRGTNAYEQYF. CDR3 DNA: TGTGCCAGCAGGGGGACTAACGCCTACGAGCAGTACTTC. This chain links TRBV6-7 with TRBJ2-7; 7 bases map to TRBD2. TRBV6-7 is designated an ORF whose function remains uncertain. This CDR3 comprises 13 residues. V shed 6 bases and J 2 bases; nucleotides not matched to a gene: 4.